This T cell receptor (beta chain) was observed in a study of blood T cells in healthy people across ages. Sample-barcoded 5' priming and a J-beta primer mix drove a second PCR of roughly 6 to 12 cycles. Every molecule of cDNA carried a tag from a template-switch adaptor with 12 random nucleotides. Individual samples furnished no less than 3 million CDR3-containing paired-end reads apiece. MiXCR was run by TCRdb on the 5' RACE reads, yielding one entry per CDR3 protein. The sample comprises 850,000 or so distinct CDR3 sequences, 25% to 30% of which are singletons, and roughly 17% rests with the top ten. Donors gave around 10 milliliters of peripheral blood apiece. Extraction of total RNA produced a minimum of 5 micrograms from each sample. Per germline, CDR1 SNHLY and CDR2 FYNNEI. The CDR3 is 14 residues long. V gave up 7 bases and J gave up 0 bases, with 12 bases separating them.

The chain has TRBV2 and TRBJ1-1; a possible D gene is TRBD1 (5 bases). Sequenced input: blood. The source of this sequence is a woman aged 80 or over in good health. The DNA of the CDR3 is TGTGCCAGCAATAAGGCACAGGTGAACACTGAAGCTTTCTTT. Translation gives CASNKAQVNTEAFF.